The 27 T cell receptor beta chains in this list originate from one sample, sequenced in a study of identical twins. MiXCR, run by TCRdb on the 5' RACE reads, gives a single entry per CDR3 protein. This sample yields about 690,000 distinct CDR3 sequences, of which around 6% are seen a single time; 1.5% to 2% belongs to the top ten. The sample taken for sequencing was naive T cells sorted from blood. These receptors were obtained from a man younger than 35 in good health.

This clonotype occurred many times. The chain couples TRBV29-1 to TRBJ2-1; D is perhaps TRBD1 (5 bases). The CDR3 is 15 residues long. Germline lookup yields CDR1 SQVTM and CDR2 ANQGSEA. V was cut by 7 bases and J by 0 bases, with 16 bases left in between. The CDR3 reads CSATGSVSSYNEQFF. DNA for the CDR3: TGCAGCGCAACAGGATCCGTCAGCTCCTACAATGAGCAGTTCTTC.

This clonotype was recorded many times. The chain recombines TRBV20-1 with TRBJ2-5; TRBD2 agrees at 11 bases. This CDR3 has 17 amino acids. Germline values: CDR1 DFQATT, CDR2 SNEGSKA (reference sequence). Trimming removed 3 bases from V and 5 bases from J; junction bases left unmatched: 14. CDR3 in amino acids: CSASPRASGRFWETQYF. The CDR3 DNA reads as TGCAGTGCTAGCCCTAGGGCTAGCGGGAGGTTTTGGGAGACCCAGTACTTC.

This clonotype appeared a few times. The chain joins TRBV10-2 to TRBJ2-7; D may be TRBD2 (5 bases). CDR1 and CDR2 from the germline V gene are WSHSY and SAAADI. CDR3 size: 13 residues. Between the trimmed V and J ends, which lost 7 bases and 1 base, there was a span of 11 bases. The CDR3 is CASMSGISYEQYV. The DNA for the CDR3 is TGCGCCAGCATGAGCGGAATTTCCTACGAGCAGTACGTC.

This clonotype was recorded many times. The chain joins TRBV29-1 to TRBJ2-5, with a tentative D call TRBD2 (6 bases). Germline CDR1 and CDR2: SQVTM and ANQGSEA. Deletions cut 8 bases from V and 2 bases from J, with 12 bases between. The CDR3 contains 12 residues. CDR3 sequence: CSSRTIQETQYF. The CDR3 DNA sequence: TGCAGCTCGAGGACTATACAAGAGACCCAGTACTTC.

This clonotype appeared many times. This chain connects TRBV28 to TRBJ1-2; D perhaps matches TRBD1 (5 bases). With 6 bases removed from V and 3 bases from J, the gap between germline ends came to 20 bases. Germline loops: CDR1 MDHEN, CDR2 SYDVKM. This CDR3 has 16 amino acids. This CDR3 is CASSTGAGRGDYGYTF. CDR3 coding DNA: TGTGCCAGCAGCACCGGGGCCGGAAGGGGTGACTATGGCTACACCTTC.

The J gene is TRBJ2-5, the V gene TRBV6-1; TRBD2 agrees at 8 bases. The length of the CDR3 is 14 residues. Germline CDR1 MNHNS, CDR2 SASEGT. CDR3 in amino acids: CTTGTSGRQETQYF. DNA for the CDR3: TGTACCACGGGAACTAGCGGAAGACAAGAGACCCAGTACTTC.

This clonotype was detected ten times or more. V is TRBV29-1 and J is TRBJ1-1; D is unclear. The CDR3 runs 12 residues. Per germline, CDR1 SQVTM and CDR2 ANQGSEA. V lost 3 bases to trimming and J lost 4 bases, with 9 bases between them. The CDR3 DNA reads as TGCAGCGTTGAGGGGTGGGGCACTGAAGCTTTCTTT. Translated, it gives CSVEGWGTEAFF.

This clonotype was seen many times. V is TRBV9 and J is TRBJ2-3; 10 bases align to TRBD1. Germline-derived CDR1 and CDR2 are SGDLS and YYNGEE. V lost 4 bases to trimming and J lost 4 bases; unmatched junction nucleotides: 6. The CDR3 is 15 residues long. The CDR3 DNA reads as TGTGCCAGCAGCACCCAGGGACAGGGGCCAGATACGCAGTATTTT. It yields the protein CASSTQGQGPDTQYF. The whole variable domain, remainder taken from reference TRBV9 and TRBJ2-3, is DSGVTQTPKHLITATGQRVTLRCSPRSGDLSVYWYQQSLDQGLQFLIQYYNGEERAKGNILERFSAQQFPDLHSELNLSSLELGDSALYFCASSTQGQGPDTQYFGPGTRLTVL.

The V gene is TRBV7-9, the J gene TRBJ2-7; 7 positions match TRBD2. Germline CDR1 and CDR2: SEHNR and FQNEAQ (reference sequence). This CDR3 spans 14 amino acids. V lost 5 bases, J lost 3 bases, and 7 bases stayed unmatched. As DNA, the CDR3 is TGTGCCAGCAGCCAAGGGGAGCGGGACTACGAGCAGTACGTC. Its protein product is CASSQGERDYEQYV.

This clonotype appeared a few times. The genes are TRBV20-1 and TRBJ2-3, with 8 positions matching TRBD2. The germline V gene has CDR1 DFQATT and CDR2 SNEGSKA (reference sequence). J lost 6 bases, V lost 7 bases, and 15 bases had no gene match. The CDR3 covers 15 residues. CDR3 protein: CSVFPSQREIDTQYF. CDR3 bases: TGCAGTGTTTTTCCCTCACAGCGGGAGATCGATACGCAGTATTTT.

This rearrangement joins TRBV29-1 to TRBJ2-1, with no clear D. The CDR3 contains 13 residues. V gave up 2 bases and J gave up 10 bases, with 15 bases separating them. CDR1 and CDR2 from the germline V gene are SQVTM and ANQGSEA. For the CDR3, the DNA is TGCAGCGTTGAACGCTCGCTTGGATTGGAGCAGTTCTTC. Translating gives CSVERSLGLEQFF.

This chain joins TRBV9 and TRBJ1-1; D is undetermined. The CDR3 is 12 residues long. Deletions cut 4 bases from V and 3 bases from J, with 7 bases between. Germline V CDR1 and CDR2: SGDLS, YYNGEE. CDR3 region: CASSSVDTEAFF. The CDR3 DNA follows: TGTGCCAGCAGCTCAGTGGACACTGAAGCTTTCTTT.

In this sample, this clonotype turned up many times. The gene calls are TRBV7-9 and TRBJ1-1; the D is unclear. V was shortened by 1 base and J by 1 base, with 7 bases between the two germline ends. Per germline, CDR1 SEHNR and CDR2 FQNEAQ (reference sequence). The CDR3 contains 14 residues. The chain's CDR3 is CASSLGLENTEAFF. Here the CDR3 DNA reads TGTGCCAGCAGCTTAGGTTTGGAGAACACTGAAGCTTTCTTT.

This clonotype was seen ten or more times. Written as DNA, the CDR3 is TGCAGCGTTGATGTACAGGGTGGAGATACGCAGTATTTT. This sequence encodes CSVDVQGGDTQYF. This chain uses TRBV29-1 with TRBJ2-3; D possibly corresponds to TRBD1 (6 bases). Trimming stripped 3 bases from V and 5 bases from J, with 12 bases between. CDR3 size: 13 residues. The germline V gene encodes CDR1 SQVTM and CDR2 ANQGSEA.

At least ten counts were recorded for this clonotype. The rearrangement links TRBV29-1 to TRBJ2-5; no reliable D call. Trimming left V 0 bases short and J 4 bases short, with 9 bases between. Germline V gene data show CDR1 as SQVTM and CDR2 as ANQGSEA. There are 13 residues in the CDR3. The CDR3, as DNA: TGCAGCGTTGAAGATACAGTCCGAGAGACCCAGTACTTC. This sequence encodes CSVEDTVRETQYF. The variable domain in full, with the rest retrieved from reference TRBV29-1 and TRBJ2-5, is SAVISQKPSRDICQRGTSLTIQCQVDSQVTMMFWYRQQPGQSLTLIATANQGSEATYESGFVIDKFPISRPNLTFSTLTVSNMSPEDSSIYLCSVEDTVRETQYFGPGTRLLVL.

This clonotype came up a few times. DNA for the CDR3: TGTGCCAGCAGCTTAGGTCCGATCTCAATCCTCTCCTACGAGCAGTACTTC. Translated, it gives CASSLGPISILSYEQYF. The chain recombines TRBV7-9 with TRBJ2-7; no reliable D call. The V gene's germline CDR1 is SEHNR and CDR2 FQNEAQ (reference sequence). The CDR3 runs 17 residues. Deletions cut 1 base from V and 0 bases from J, with 16 bases between.

This clonotype was picked up many times. This rearrangement joins TRBV12-3 or TRBV12-4 to TRBJ2-5; D unclear. CDR3 length: 13 residues. V lost 2 bases, J lost 5 bases, and 9 bases lay in between. The CDR3 DNA is TGTGCCAGCAGTTTAAAATCGGGCGAGACCCAGTACTTC. Translating it yields CASSLKSGETQYF.

This clonotype was counted a few times. V usage is TRBV3-1 and J usage is TRBJ2-5; 10 bases match TRBD2. The V and J ends lost 4 bases and 4 bases, in that order; junction bases with no gene match: 6. Germline-derived CDR1 and CDR2 are LGHDT and YNNKEL (reference sequence). The CDR3 runs 15 residues. This CDR3 reads CASSRLAGVVETQYF. For the CDR3, the DNA is TGTGCCAGCAGCCGCCTAGCGGGAGTGGTAGAGACCCAGTACTTC.

This clonotype has at least ten counts. The rearrangement uses TRBV20-1 and TRBJ2-7, with D maybe TRBD2 (6 bases). CDR1 and CDR2 from the germline V gene are DFQATT and SNEGSKA (reference sequence). Trimming took off 6 bases at V and 6 bases at J, with 18 bases between the two ends. This CDR3 region has 13 residues. The DNA for the CDR3 is TGCAGTGCCCGGAAGGCAGGACTACGCGAGCAGTACTTC. Residues: CSARKAGLREQYF.

The V and J genes are TRBV6-2 or TRBV6-3 and TRBJ2-7; 8 nucleotides match TRBD1. Unmatched junction bases numbered 10, after V lost 4 bases and J lost 5 bases. Germline loops: CDR1 MNHEY, CDR2 SVGEGT. CDR3 length: 15 amino acids. CDR3 protein: CASSSLRGRSNEQYV. CDR3 sequence (DNA): TGTGCCAGCAGTTCTCTCAGGGGGCGCAGCAACGAGCAGTACGTC.

This clonotype occurred a few times. The chain combines TRBV18 with TRBJ2-7, with D unclear. V was clipped by 1 base and J by 4 bases, with 11 bases between them. Germline CDR1 reads KGHSH; CDR2 reads LQKENI. CDR3 length: 14 amino acids. CDR3 sequence reads: CASSPQGRMYEQYF. CDR3 coding DNA: TGTGCCAGCTCACCACAGGGTCGGATGTACGAGCAGTACTTC.

This clonotype appeared a few times. This sequence joins TRBV7-6 and TRBJ2-2; perhaps TRBD2 as D (6 bases). This CDR3 region has 15 residues. Germline V gives CDR1 SGHVS, CDR2 FNYEAQ. V lost 2 bases to trimming and J lost 7 bases, with 14 bases between them. CDR3 sequence: CASSLSAGLGGELFF. In DNA, the CDR3 is TGTGCCAGCAGCTTATCGGCGGGACTCGGCGGGGAGCTGTTTTTT.

This clonotype was seen at least ten times. CDR3 loop: CAITESDRDTGELFF. DNA for the CDR3: TGTGCCATCACCGAATCCGACAGGGACACCGGGGAGCTGTTTTTT. The J gene is TRBJ2-2, the V gene TRBV10-3; 7 bases are shared with TRBD1. Trimming at V came to 7 bases and at J to 3 bases, leaving 8 bases not matched to a gene. The CDR3 length is 15 residues. Germline V CDR1 and CDR2: ENHRY, SYGVKD.

The chain uses TRBV28 and TRBJ2-5, with 7 bases lining up with TRBD2. Germline lookup yields CDR1 MDHEN and CDR2 SYDVKM. The trim removed 5 bases at V and 3 bases at J, leaving 6 bases unmatched. The CDR3 loop spans 14 amino acids. The CDR3 here is CASSQGGRKETQYF. The CDR3 nucleotides are TGTGCCAGCAGTCAGGGCGGGAGAAAAGAGACCCAGTACTTC.

The table lists this clonotype with many counts. The V call is TRBV5-1, the J call TRBJ2-1, with D possibly being TRBD2 (6 bases). The CDR3 length is 14 residues. V shed 5 bases and J shed 11 bases, with 20 bases lying between them. Germline CDR1 is SGHRS and CDR2 is YFSETQ. The CDR3 here is CASSYGDRDSKQFF. The CDR3 DNA is TGCGCCAGCAGTTACGGTGACCGGGACTCGAAGCAGTTCTTC.

This clonotype has at least ten counts. This rearrangement joins TRBV6-5 to TRBJ2-5, with D unresolved. CDR1 is MNHEY and CDR2 is SVGAGI in the germline V gene. Between the trimmed V and J ends, which lost 8 bases and 7 bases, there was a span of 14 bases. The CDR3 is 12 residues long. The CDR3 protein is CASASGLATQYF. The CDR3 nucleotides read TGTGCCAGCGCTTCAGGATTGGCGACCCAGTACTTC.

This clonotype was counted between two and nine times. The V call is TRBV3-1, the J call TRBJ2-3, with D possibly matching TRBD2 (5 bases). This CDR3 contains 16 residues. The germline CDR1 and CDR2 sequences are LGHDT and YNNKEL (reference sequence). Trimming removed 3 bases from V and 0 bases from J, with 13 bases in between. The CDR3 DNA sequence: TGTGCCAGCAGCCAGAGGAGGACTGGTAGCACAGATACGCAGTATTTT. Its translation: CASSQRRTGSTDTQYF.